This T cell receptor (beta chain) was captured in a study of T cell responses to AZD1222 COVID-19 vaccine (dated by TCRdb to 2020 to 2022). Study-level background: TCR sequencing covered more than 230 trial participants: approximately 200 given two doses of AZD1222 and about 26 given two doses of MenACWY control vaccine. Trial participants were enrolled by age into 18-55, 56-69 and 70-plus year subgroups, with approximately 150, 28 and 58 TCR-sequenced participants respectively.

CDR3 length: 14 amino acids, cysteine to phenylalanine. Left in the record is the CDR3 DNA by itself, 42 bases read in frame from the first base. V was cut back by 0 bases and J by 6 bases, leaving a gap of 11 bases between them. The CDR1 and CDR2 encoded by the germline V gene are KGHSH and LQKENI. The CDR3 regions of human TCRbeta chains were analyzed by immunosequencing. On the study's bioinformatics: Repertoire TCRs were checked for matches against a reference library of SARS-CoV-2-specific TCRs that had been generated using the MIRA antigen-specificity platform. Breadth meant the fraction of unique TCRs that were SARS-CoV-2-associated, whereas depth meant the fraction of total T cells that were SARS-CoV-2-associated. Using the MIRA data, every spike-specific TCR was mapped to the spike region that the TCR reacted to and assigned to either a CD4 or a CD8 class. Log10-transformed breadth and depth values were compared by one-way ANOVA with Sidak's multiple comparisons tests. What TCRdb holds here is the immuneACCESS table cut down to in-frame rearrangements. Part of the clones is not present; checked against another copy, under half of the missing clones reflect an unresolved V gene, and the others are unexplained. The DNA was the basis for D and trimming; V, J and clone size are from that table. The sample table shows 140,000 to 150,000 clones, and about 90% are seen once. Roughly 3% of the sample goes to the ten largest clones.

The time point label, read with the paper, signifies: about 28 days (+/-7) after the second vaccine dose. Because spike-specific TCR depth and breadth did not differ between the two schedules, AZD1222 recipients who got a second dose at roughly 4 weeks were pooled with those who got a second dose at roughly 12 weeks. Vaccinee samples were obtained from the UK trials COV001 and COV002, which included a single-blind randomized controlled phase 2/3 trial of AZD1222 (ChAdOx1 nCoV-19) in healthy adults. For TCRbeta chain sequencing, PBMC samples were collected from trial participants at day 0 and at day 28 after the second dose. Worth noting for this clone: Its antigen is still unknown. Base quality data are lacking; no much larger clone is found one base away.

What the authors observed across the whole study: The 56-69-year group was small, and its depth increase did not reach significance, likely because of low power. No day 14 peak-response samples were available, so repertoires were characterized only after the peak T cell response. Only five to seven AZD1222 recipients were SARS-CoV-2 seropositive at baseline, limiting conclusions about previously exposed vaccinees. CD4 TCRs associated with the vaccine covered the entire spike protein, and the dominant responses were in regions 160-218 and 743-854. After two AZD1222 doses, both the breadth and the depth of spike-specific TCRs were significantly higher than at day 0 and than in MenACWY recipients. Reportedly, close to half of the unique spike-specific TCRs recognized epitopes lying outside the regions that are mutated in the B.1.351 and B.1.1.7 variants. Participants were mostly white British, with more females than males. The authors suggested clonal diversity may have been underestimated.

The receptor was isolated from an adult who received the AZD1222 COVID-19 vaccine. Material: peripheral blood, obtained 28 days after the second AZD1222 dose. The sequence is built from TRBV18 and TRBJ1-2; the D gene is not confidently resolved. The CDR3 in this case is CASSPPEAAHGYTF. The DNA sequence reads TGTGCCAGCTCACCACCTGAGGCAGCACATGGCTACACCTTC.